Listed below are T cell receptor beta chains from one sample, sequenced in a study of blood T cell repertoires in COVID-19. Profiled with immunoSEQ multiplex PCR; TCRdb holds only in-frame clones, not every one. The data contain 35,000 to 55,000 clones, approximately 85% of them seen just once; the ten biggest clones take up approximately 13%. The sample consisted of peripheral blood. The origin of the receptors is a woman aged 70-85 years in a cohort sampled during active COVID-19. CDR3s include the opening cysteine and the closing phenylalanine or tryptophan. D genes are given only for firm matches. Expanded clones are given a class, and other clones once, few, many or no size at all.

length	size	J	D	V	DNA	CDR3
15	-	TRBJ2-1	-	TRBV6-5	TGTGCCAGCAGTTACTCAACAGCACCTTACAATGAGCAGTTCTTC	CASSYSTAPYNEQFF
15	-	TRBJ2-5	TRBD2	TRBV11-2	TGTGCCAGCAGCCCTAGCGGGAGGGGAGGAGAGACCCAGTACTTC	CASSPSGRGGETQYF
15	-	TRBJ2-2	TRBD2	TRBV19	TGTGCCAGTAGGGGGACTAGCGGGAACACCGGGGAGCTGTTTTTT	CASRGTSGNTGELFF
16	once	TRBJ2-5	-	TRBV14	TGTGCCAGCAGCCCAAAAATCGGGAGATTAGGGGAGACCCAGTACTTC	CASSPKIGRLGETQYF
16	-	TRBJ2-1	-	TRBV4-1	TGCGCCAGCAGCCTCACAGACCAGGGGGGATACAATGAGCAGTTCTTC	CASSLTDQGGYNEQFF
17	-	TRBJ2-5	TRBD2	TRBV4-3	TGCGCCAGCAGCCTCGGGACTAGCGGGAGTCTGGGAGAGACCCAGTACTTC	CASSLGTSGSLGETQYF
13	-	TRBJ1-4	-	TRBV29-1	TGCAGCGTCTCAGAGGCAACTAATGAAAAACTGTTTTTT	CSVSEATNEKLFF
13	-	TRBJ2-1	-	TRBV5-4	TGTGCCAGCAGCCCGGGGAGAGCTAATGAGCAGTTCTTC	CASSPGRANEQFF
14	-	TRBJ1-5	TRBD1	TRBV6-5	TGTGCCAGCAGTTACCGTACAGGGGGTCAGCCCCAGCATTTT	CASSYRTGGQPQHF
14	-	TRBJ1-6	TRBD1	TRBV6-2/TRBV6-3	TGTGCCAGCAGCCGGACAGGGGAGGATTCACCCCTCCACTTT	CASSRTGEDSPLHF
15	-	TRBJ2-5	TRBD1	TRBV6-5	TGTGCCAGCAGAGTACCTCAGGGGGCTGGGGAGACCCAGTACTTC	CASRVPQGAGETQYF
16	-	TRBJ2-1	-	TRBV5-5	TGTGCCAGCAGCTTGGGCATTGTACAGTCCTACAATGAGCAGTTCTTC	CASSLGIVQSYNEQFF
14	-	TRBJ2-2	TRBD2	TRBV2	TGTGCCAGCCAGCGCGGGAGCAGGGCCGGGGAGCTGTTTTTT	CASQRGSRAGELFF
14	-	TRBJ2-1	TRBD1	TRBV18	TGTGCCAGCTCAGCGACAGGGACCTACAATGAGCAGTTCTTC	CASSATGTYNEQFF
16	-	TRBJ1-1	-	TRBV28	TGTGCCAGCAGTTTACAGGCAGGGCGGATGAACACTGAAGCTTTCTTT	CASSLQAGRMNTEAFF
15	few	TRBJ1-2	-	TRBV30	TGTGCCTGGAGTGTAGGGGGGGCTACTCCCTATGGCTACACCTTC	CAWSVGGATPYGYTF
15	-	TRBJ2-4	-	TRBV28	TGTGCCAGCAGTCAGGGCCAGGATACCAAAAACATTCAGTACTTC	CASSQGQDTKNIQYF
17	-	TRBJ1-5	TRBD1	TRBV6-1	TGTGCCAGCAGTGAAGCGTTTGGGACAGGGGCCAATCAGCCCCAGCATTTT	CASSEAFGTGANQPQHF
14	-	TRBJ2-7	TRBD1	TRBV19	TGTGCCAGTAAGGGGGACAGGGGCTCCTACGAGCAGTACTTC	CASKGDRGSYEQYF
15	once	TRBJ1-2	-	TRBV28	TGTGCCAGCAGTATATTCAGGGACTATAACTATGGCTACACCTTC	CASSIFRDYNYGYTF
15	-	TRBJ2-7	TRBD1	TRBV7-7	TGTGCCAGCAGCTTAGGAACAGGGGGACCCTACGAGCAGTACTTC	CASSLGTGGPYEQYF
14	-	TRBJ1-1	TRBD1	TRBV28	TGTGCCAGCAGCAATGGACAGGGAGGGACTGAAGCTTTCTTT	CASSNGQGGTEAFF
14	few	TRBJ2-2	TRBD1	TRBV6-6	TGTGCCAGCCGGGTGACAGGGGATGCCGGGGAGCTGTTTTTT	CASRVTGDAGELFF
15	-	TRBJ2-5	TRBD1	TRBV7-2	TGTGCCAGCAGCTCCCAACAGGGGGCGTGGGAGACCCAGTACTTC	CASSSQQGAWETQYF
19	-	TRBJ2-3	TRBD2	TRBV11-2	TGTGCCAGCAGCGGAGCGGGACTAGCGGGAGAGCACACACTTGATACGCAGTATTTT	CASSGAGLAGEHTLDTQYF
14	few	TRBJ2-7	TRBD1	TRBV9	TGTGCCAGCAGCGTCGGGACAGGGGCCTACGAGCAGTACTTC	CASSVGTGAYEQYF
17	-	TRBJ1-5	-	TRBV19	TGTGCCAGTAGTTATAGATCCCGGGTGCGTAGCAATCAGCCCCAGCATTTT	CASSYRSRVRSNQPQHF
17	few	TRBJ1-6	-	TRBV7-8	TGTGCCAGCAGCTTAGCGCGGAGGGACTCCTATAATTCACCCCTCCACTTT	CASSLARRDSYNSPLHF
17	-	TRBJ2-3	-	TRBV30	TGTGCCTGGAGTCCACATCGTGGTAGCGTGGGCACAGATACGCAGTATTTT	CAWSPHRGSVGTDTQYF
11	few	TRBJ2-7	-	TRBV5-4	TGTGCCAGCAGCTTGAGTCGGGAGCAGTACTTC	CASSLSREQYF
13	-	TRBJ2-7	-	TRBV24-1	TGTGCCACCAGTGATTTAGCCGGGATCGAGCAGTACTTC	CATSDLAGIEQYF
13	few	TRBJ1-2	-	TRBV4-1	TGCGCCAGCAGCCAAGGAACAGCCTATGGCTACACCTTC	CASSQGTAYGYTF
14	-	TRBJ2-7	TRBD1	TRBV7-3	TGTGCCAGCAGCTCAGGGACAGGGGGCCACGAGCAGTACTTC	CASSSGTGGHEQYF
14	-	TRBJ2-2	-	TRBV28	TGTGCCAGCAGTTTATTACAGGTCACCGGGGAGCTGTTTTTT	CASSLLQVTGELFF
15	-	TRBJ1-1	TRBD1	TRBV30	TGTGCCTGGTCGGACAGGGACCCCTCGAACAGTGAAGCTTTCTTT	CAWSDRDPSNSEAFF
14	-	TRBJ2-1	TRBD2	TRBV3-1/TRBV3-2	TGTGCCAGCAGCCACCCTAGCGGTTACAATGAGCAGTTCTTC	CASSHPSGYNEQFF
14	-	TRBJ2-1	TRBD2	TRBV7-3	TGTGCCAGCAGCTTAAGCCTAGCGGGGACTGAGCAGTTCTTC	CASSLSLAGTEQFF
15	-	TRBJ2-3	TRBD2	TRBV7-8	TGTGCCAGCAGCTTAGGACTAGCGGGAGCAGATACGCAGTATTTT	CASSLGLAGADTQYF
14	-	TRBJ1-6	TRBD1	TRBV7-9	TGTGCCAGCAGCCAGGACAGGGGTAATTCACCCCTCCACTTT	CASSQDRGNSPLHF
15	-	TRBJ1-2	-	TRBV28	TGTGCCAGCCGCGTGCGCGTTGGACAGCGCCGGGGCTACACCTTC	CASRVRVGQRRGYTF
11	-	TRBJ1-1	-	TRBV28	TGTGCCAGCACAGATTGGACTGAAGCTTTCTTT	CASTDWTEAFF
15	medium-sized	TRBJ1-5	-	TRBV4-3	TGCGCCAGCAGCCAAGACAGGGGAAGCAATCAGCCCCAGCATTTT	CASSQDRGSNQPQHF
15	-	TRBJ1-1	-	TRBV2	TGTGCCAGCAGTGAACGGGGGGCGGGGAACACTGAAGCTTTCTTT	CASSERGAGNTEAFF
13	once	TRBJ2-7	TRBD1	TRBV7-2	TGTGCCAGCTCCGCAGACAGGGGTTACGAGCAGTACTTC	CASSADRGYEQYF
17	-	TRBJ2-3	TRBD1	TRBV19	TGTGCCAGTAGACGGAGAGGGACAGGGGAAAGCACAGATACGCAGTATTTT	CASRRRGTGESTDTQYF
13	-	TRBJ1-1	-	TRBV29-1	TGCAGCGTCACGGGACAAGCGAACACTGAAGCTTTCTTT	CSVTGQANTEAFF
14	-	TRBJ1-2	TRBD1	TRBV27	TGTGCCAGCAGTACCCAACAGGGGGCGGGGGGCTACACCTTC	CASSTQQGAGGYTF
14	-	TRBJ1-1	-	TRBV28	TGTGCCAGCAGTGCCGGTGGCAGGCACACTGAAGCTTTCTTT	CASSAGGRHTEAFF
14	-	TRBJ2-7	TRBD2	TRBV11-2	TGTGCCAGCAGCCCCCAGACTAGCGGCTACGAGCAGTACTTC	CASSPQTSGYEQYF
16	-	TRBJ1-2	-	TRBV11-2	TGTGCCAGCAGCTTATCACAGGGCGGGCTGGGCTATGGCTACACCTTC	CASSLSQGGLGYGYTF
14	-	TRBJ2-1	TRBD2	TRBV6-5	TGTGCCAGCAGGGGACTAGCGGGAGCAAATGAGCAGTTCTTC	CASRGLAGANEQFF